This TCR beta chain was captured by sequencing in a study of human T cells and chemical hapten exposure. V lost 1 base and J 1 base, leaving 9 bases between the germline ends. The CDR3 spans 14 residues. The germline V gene has CDR1 SGHRS and CDR2 YFSETQ. TCRdb used MiXCR to reprocess the RACE reads, holding one entry per CDR3 protein. The table lists roughly 110,000 distinct CDR3 sequences, around 10% of them singletons. The time point here: pre-sensitization, week 0. Sample treatment: therapeutic diphenylcyclopropenone sensitization with weekly scalp DPC. The material was whole blood, obtained in connection with sensitization to the hapten diphenylcyclopropenone (DPC). The V and J genes are TRBV5-1 and TRBJ2-7; possibly TRBD1 for D (6 bases). The clonotype comes from a woman in her fifties or sixties with alopecia areata. Some clones in this sample may be carry-over from other donors' samples. The CDR3: CASSLKGESYEQYF. CDR3 sequence (DNA): TGCGCCAGCAGCTTGAAGGGGGAGTCCTACGAGCAGTACTTC.